These 9 T cell receptor beta chains came from one sample sequenced in a study of beta chain features in type 1 diabetes. Expressed TCRB transcripts were sequenced because the isolated RNA had all been reverse transcribed beforehand. Libraries were prepared by immunoSEQ multiplex PCR; TCRdb keeps only in-frame clonotypes and omits some of them. Here the sample spans around 450,000 clones, about 10% being singletons. The sample was naive CD4+ T cells from blood. These receptors originate from a woman aged 18-35 years in good health.

This clone has more than one count but fewer than ten. V is TRBV5-1 and J is TRBJ1-2; maybe TRBD1 (5 bases). The germline gives CDR1 SGHRS, CDR2 YFSETQ. Trimming removed 0 bases at V and 5 bases at J, with 11 bases between. The length of the CDR3 is 14 residues. CDR3 coding DNA: TGCGCCAGCAGCTTGGGGCAGGGTCGGTATGGCTACACCTTC. This sequence encodes CASSLGQGRYGYTF.

This clone showed up just once. The rearrangement uses TRBV6-5 and TRBJ2-5, with TRBD2 matching 9 bases. The CDR3 runs 16 residues. With 0 bases clipped from V and 5 bases from J, the junction kept 7 bases outside the gene matches. Germline V gene lookup returns CDR1 MNHEY and CDR2 SVGAGI. This CDR3 reads CASSYSLAGSGETQYF. The CDR3 bases are TGTGCCAGCAGTTACTCGCTAGCGGGATCCGGGGAGACCCAGTACTTC.

This sequence joins TRBV29-1 and TRBJ2-5; D gene ambiguous. Deletions cut 5 bases from V and 5 bases from J, with 9 bases between. This CDR3 is built from 11 residues. Germline CDR1 and CDR2: SQVTM and ANQGSEA. Written as DNA, the CDR3 is TGCAGCGTTCGGGCAGTGGAGACCCAGTACTTC. Its translation: CSVRAVETQYF.

The chain is built from TRBV7-9 and TRBJ1-2; 12 nucleotides line up with TRBD1. The V gene's germline CDR1 is SEHNR and CDR2 FQNEAQ (reference sequence). Trimming cost V 5 bases and J 3 bases; bases outside gene matches: 7. The CDR3 is 16 amino acids. CDR3 sequence reads: CASSTLGTGGYYGYTF. CDR3 nucleotides: TGTGCCAGCAGCACCCTCGGGACAGGGGGCTACTATGGCTACACCTTC.

The J gene is TRBJ2-3, the V gene TRBV25-1; TRBD2 matches at 12 bases. There are 14 residues in the CDR3. V shed 7 bases, J shed 3 bases, and the junction held 2 bases outside the gene matches. Germline V gene data show CDR1 as MGHDK and CDR2 as SYGVNS. CDR3 sequence (DNA): TGTGCCAGCACCACTAGCGGGGGGACAGATACGCAGTATTTT. Encoded protein: CASTTSGGTDTQYF.

The rearrangement uses TRBV19 and TRBJ2-1; D may be TRBD1 (5 bases). Germline V gene lookup returns CDR1 LNHDA and CDR2 SQIVND (reference sequence). CDR3 length: 15 amino acids. Trimming left V 7 bases short and J 10 bases short, with 23 bases between. The CDR3, as DNA: TGTGCCAGTACGGGTACAGGCCGCAGCCATTTAGAGCAGTTCTTC. This sequence encodes CASTGTGRSHLEQFF.

The chain carries TRBV19 and TRBJ1-2; no firm D call. Per the germline V gene, CDR1 is LNHDA and CDR2 is SQIVND (reference sequence). Trimming took off 3 bases at V and 4 bases at J, with 12 bases between the two ends. This CDR3 comprises 14 residues. CDR3 in DNA: TGTGCCAGTAGTATCGGGATCGGGAGCTATGGCTACACCTTC. Amino acid sequence: CASSIGIGSYGYTF.

This rearrangement joins TRBV10-3 to TRBJ1-2; possible D gene TRBD1, 6 bases. The V end was cut by 11 bases, the J end by 4 bases, with 26 bases between. CDR1 is ENHRY and CDR2 is SYGVKD in the germline V gene. CDR3 length equals 16 residues. CDR3: CAVAGTPTQSLYGYTF. The CDR3 DNA sequence: TGTGCCGTCGCCGGGACACCGACACAATCTCTCTATGGCTACACCTTC.

In its sample, this clone was seen a few times. The J gene is TRBJ2-5, the V gene TRBV5-6; TRBD2 matches at 8 bases. CDR1 and CDR2 (germline): SGHDT, YYEEEE. This CDR3 spans 16 amino acids. After removal of 1 base from V and 3 bases from J, the junction contained 8 bases not matched to a gene. The chain's CDR3 is CASSLRLAGSKETQYF. The CDR3 DNA reads TGTGCCAGCAGCTTGAGGTTAGCGGGGAGTAAAGAGACCCAGTACTTC. Drawing the rest from reference TRBV5-6 and TRBJ2-5, the complete variable domain is DAGVTQSPTHLIKTRGQQVTLRCSPKSGHDTVSWYQQALGQGPQFIFQYYEEEERQRGNFPDRFSGHQFPNYSSELNVNALLLGDSALYLCASSLRLAGSKETQYFGPGTRLLVL.